The rows below give T cell receptor beta chains drawn from one sample of a study of long-term antiretroviral therapy in people with HIV. Assay: immunoSEQ multiplex PCR; the TCRdb copy retains only in-frame clones and omits some. The sample has some 16,000 clones, approximately 84% seen once. This specimen consisted of unsorted PBMCs, obtained 0.5 years after starting antiretroviral therapy. The source of these receptors is a woman aged 40 to 55 with HIV. Each CDR3 is given with its conserved first and last residue. The D gene is left open where the match is weak. Clone size is given for some rows only: seen once, a few or many times, or a class if the clone is expanded.

d_gene	v_gene	abundance	j_gene	CDR3nt	CDR3aa
TRBD1	TRBV7-3	.	TRBJ2-2	TGTGCCAGCAGCCCCCCGGGACAGGGGGTCACCGGGGAGCTGTTTTTT	CASSPPGQGVTGELFF
.	TRBV7-6	.	TRBJ1-5	TGTGCCAGCAGCTTAGCTCCACCGGGACAAGGCAATCAGCCCCAGCATTTT	CASSLAPPGQGNQPQHF
.	TRBV6-5	.	TRBJ1-1	TGTGCCAGCAGTTACTCTGGGGGGATCACTGAAGCTTTCTTT	CASSYSGGITEAFF
.	TRBV7-2	.	TRBJ1-3	TGTGCCAGCAGCTTAGCAGGGACTGGAAACACCATATATTTT	CASSLAGTGNTIYF
.	TRBV7-9	.	TRBJ2-7	TGTGCCAGCAGCTTGGAGGGGACCTACGAGCAGTACTTC	CASSLEGTYEQYF
TRBD1	TRBV20-1	.	TRBJ1-1	TGCGGGGGACAGGAGAACACTGAAGCTTTCTTT	CGGQENTEAFF
.	TRBV27	.	TRBJ2-6	TGTGCCAGCAGTTTCGAGGGGGCCAACGTCCTGACTTTC	CASSFEGANVLTF
TRBD1	TRBV19	once	TRBJ2-7	TGTGCCAGTAGTATTGGGAGCTGGGACAGTTCCTACGAGCAGTACTTC	CASSIGSWDSSYEQYF
.	TRBV5-4	.	TRBJ2-7	TGTGCCAGCAGCTTCGGGCTAGCCTATGAGCAGTACTTC	CASSFGLAYEQYF
.	TRBV5-4	.	TRBJ2-2	TGTGCCAGCACCCAGGACTTATCGAACACCGGGGAGCTGTTTTTT	CASTQDLSNTGELFF
TRBD2	TRBV27	.	TRBJ2-3	TGTGCCAGCAGTTTATCCGCCGTGGGGACTAGCGGGAGAAATAGGGATACGCAGTATTTT	CASSLSAVGTSGRNRDTQYF
.	TRBV9	.	TRBJ2-3	TGTGCCAGCAGCGGGCTCTCCCAGATTCCCACAGATACGCAGTATTTT	CASSGLSQIPTDTQYF
TRBD1	TRBV5-5	.	TRBJ2-2	TGTGCCAGCAGCTTGGGACAGGGGGCCGGGGAGCTGTTTTTT	CASSLGQGAGELFF
.	TRBV4-1	.	TRBJ2-5	TGCGCCAGCAGCCAAGGTGACAGGTTCGGGCAAGAGACCCAGTACTTC	CASSQGDRFGQETQYF
TRBD1	TRBV6-5	.	TRBJ1-6	TGTGCCAGCCGTAGGACAGGCTCACCCCTCCACTTT	CASRRTGSPLHF
.	TRBV14	.	TRBJ1-1	TGTGCCAGCAGCCTTACTTTTGGGGGTGACACTGAAGCTTTCTTT	CASSLTFGGDTEAFF
.	TRBV28	few	TRBJ1-5	TGTGCCAGCAGTTTTAGGGATCAGCCCCAGCATTTT	CASSFRDQPQHF
TRBD1	TRBV5-6	.	TRBJ2-7	TGTGCCAGCAGCTTTATAGGGACAGAATACGAGCAGTACTTC	CASSFIGTEYEQYF
.	TRBV4-2	.	TRBJ2-3	TGTGCCAGCAGCCAAGGGACCTCTAACACAGATACGCAGTATTTT	CASSQGTSNTDTQYF
.	TRBV21-1	.	TRBJ1-5	TGTGCCAGCAGCAAGCGTCGAGGGACAGGGGGCAGAAATAGCAATCAGCCCCAGCATTTT	CASSKRRGTGGRNSNQPQHF
.	TRBV10-3	.	TRBJ1-5	TGTGCCATCAGTGAGTCGAGGGAGGGTCAGCCCCAGCATTTT	CAISESREGQPQHF
.	TRBV6-6	.	TRBJ2-6	TGTGCCAGCACTCTTTGGGGGGACGACGTCCTGACTTTC	CASTLWGDDVLTF
.	TRBV7-2	.	TRBJ1-3	TGTGCCAGCAGCTTAGAGGGTTGGGGCTCTGGAAACACCATATATTTT	CASSLEGWGSGNTIYF
TRBD1	TRBV7-9	.	TRBJ1-4	TGTGCCAGCAGTGCGCGCCGCCTTGACAGGGAAAATGAAAAACTGTTTTTT	CASSARRLDRENEKLFF
.	TRBV14	.	TRBJ2-1	TGTGCCAGCAGCCAAGACCTCTCGACAGGCCAGTTCTTC	CASSQDLSTGQFF
TRBD2	TRBV5-1	.	TRBJ2-5	TGCGCCAGCAGCTGGGGGGGGGAGGAGGAAGAGACCCAGTACTTC	CASSWGGEEEETQYF
.	TRBV7-2	.	TRBJ2-7	TGTGCCAGCAGCTTAGAACCGCTACTACACGAGCAGTACTTC	CASSLEPLLHEQYF
TRBD1	TRBV28	.	TRBJ2-3	TGTGCCAGCAGCCGCCGGACAGGAGGCACAGATACGCAGTATTTT	CASSRRTGGTDTQYF
.	TRBV18	.	TRBJ2-4	TGTGCCAGCTCACCAGGGTACGCGGTAGCCAAAAACATTCAGTACTTC	CASSPGYAVAKNIQYF
.	TRBV23-1	.	TRBJ2-7	TGCGCCAGCAGTCAATGGAAAAGGGGGGCGCGAACCTACGAGCAGTACTTC	CASSQWKRGARTYEQYF
.	TRBV27	.	TRBJ1-2	TGTGCCAGCAGTTTAAGGGGCGGCGACTATGGCTACACCTTC	CASSLRGGDYGYTF
.	TRBV6-5	.	TRBJ2-7	TGTGCCAGCAGTTACTCGGGCGGTTTATCATCCTACGAGCAGTACTTC	CASSYSGGLSSYEQYF
.	TRBV5-1	.	TRBJ2-7	TGCGCCAGCAGCTTGGGAATGGGGGCGCAATCCTACGAGCAGTACTTC	CASSLGMGAQSYEQYF
.	TRBV29-1	.	TRBJ1-1	TGCAGCGCCTCGAGCCAGGGCGGGACTGAAGCTTTCTTT	CSASSQGGTEAFF
.	TRBV2	.	TRBJ1-5	TGTGCCAGCAGTACCCACCAGGGAATATTCAATCAGCCCCAGCATTTT	CASSTHQGIFNQPQHF
.	TRBV7-2	.	TRBJ2-2	TGTGCCAGCCGCCTTAAGGACCTGAGGACCGGGGAGCTGTTTTTT	CASRLKDLRTGELFF
TRBD1	TRBV7-2	.	TRBJ1-2	TGTGCCAGCAGCTTAGTTGCCCCGACAGGGGGCCTTTATGGCTACACCTTC	CASSLVAPTGGLYGYTF
.	TRBV5-4	.	TRBJ2-2	TGTGCCAGCAGCTGGGGTATTGGGATGACGGGAGAGGAGCTGTTTTTT	CASSWGIGMTGEELFF
.	TRBV5-6	.	TRBJ2-7	TGTGCCAGCAGCTTCTTTGGGAGCTCCTACGAGCAGTACTTC	CASSFFGSSYEQYF
.	TRBV28	few	TRBJ1-2	TGTGCCAGCAGTTTTCAAGGATATGGCTACACCTTC	CASSFQGYGYTF
.	TRBV19	.	TRBJ1-2	TGTGCCAGTAGTACGACAGGAGTCTATGGCTACACCTTC	CASSTTGVYGYTF
.	TRBV18	.	TRBJ1-5	TGTGCCAGCTCTCCGGGGGGGGAACAGCCCCAGCATTTT	CASSPGGEQPQHF
TRBD1	TRBV18	.	TRBJ1-1	TGTGCCAGCTCACCACTTGCGACAGGGTACACTGAAGCTTTCTTT	CASSPLATGYTEAFF
TRBD1	TRBV6-5	.	TRBJ1-1	TGTGCCAGCAGCTTACAGGGGGCGGCGGGCACTGAAGCTTTCTTT	CASSLQGAAGTEAFF
.	TRBV7-8	.	TRBJ1-1	TGTGCCAGCAGCTACCCGACAGCTATGAACACTGAAGCTTTCTTT	CASSYPTAMNTEAFF
.	TRBV10-3	.	TRBJ1-2	TGTGCCATCAGTGGCGTGGGGGTCGACGGCTACACCTTC	CAISGVGVDGYTF
.	TRBV27	.	TRBJ2-1	TGTGCCAGCAGTCCGACTCGTCTGAGCTCCTACAATGAGCAGTTCTTC	CASSPTRLSSYNEQFF
.	TRBV29-1	.	TRBJ2-7	TGCAGCGTTGAAGATCGGGGAACACCTAGTTCTATCTACGAGCAGTACTTC	CSVEDRGTPSSIYEQYF
TRBD2	TRBV29-1	.	TRBJ2-3	TGCAGCGTTGCGGGGGGACTAGCGGCTAGCACAGATACGCAGTATTTT	CSVAGGLAASTDTQYF
.	TRBV5-4	.	TRBJ2-1	TGTGCCAGCAGCCCAGGGACGGGGACCTACAATGAGCAGTTCTTC	CASSPGTGTYNEQFF
.	TRBV7-9	few	TRBJ1-2	TGTGCCAGCAGCATTACGAAGGTTACAGGGGGCTACACCTTC	CASSITKVTGGYTF
TRBD1	TRBV27	few	TRBJ1-5	TGTGCCAGCAGTTTGGGGACAGGCAGCAATCAGCCCCAGCATTTT	CASSLGTGSNQPQHF
.	TRBV7-9	.	TRBJ2-7	TGTGCCAGCAGCTTACTACCCAGTCGCGAGCAGTACTTC	CASSLLPSREQYF
TRBD1	TRBV28	.	TRBJ1-5	TGTGCCAGCAGTTTAGCCCCCGACAGGGTTTGGAATCAGCCCCAGCATTTT	CASSLAPDRVWNQPQHF